This entry concerns a single T cell receptor beta chain. This record comes from a study of cytomegalovirus exposure and HLA in healthy donors. Germline V lookup: CDR1 MNHEY, CDR2 SMNVEV (reference sequence). V shed 7 bases and J 10 bases; nucleotides not matched to a gene: 13. The CDR3 covers 14 residues. Vbeta (60) and Jbeta (13) primers were used in the PCR. Sequencing was performed with immunoSEQ multiplex PCR; in TCRdb, only in-frame clones are kept and a portion is missing. The sample lists about 94,000 clones; 50% to 75% were seen once. The genes are TRBV27 and TRBJ1-1; the match to TRBD1 covers 9 bases. The TCR originated in a man in his thirties or forties in good health and CMV-seronegative. The sequenced sample consisted of PBMCs. In DNA form, the CDR3 reads TGTGCCAGCATCCCGGGACAGGGTTGGGGTGGAGCTTTCTTT. This encodes CASIPGQGWGGAFF.